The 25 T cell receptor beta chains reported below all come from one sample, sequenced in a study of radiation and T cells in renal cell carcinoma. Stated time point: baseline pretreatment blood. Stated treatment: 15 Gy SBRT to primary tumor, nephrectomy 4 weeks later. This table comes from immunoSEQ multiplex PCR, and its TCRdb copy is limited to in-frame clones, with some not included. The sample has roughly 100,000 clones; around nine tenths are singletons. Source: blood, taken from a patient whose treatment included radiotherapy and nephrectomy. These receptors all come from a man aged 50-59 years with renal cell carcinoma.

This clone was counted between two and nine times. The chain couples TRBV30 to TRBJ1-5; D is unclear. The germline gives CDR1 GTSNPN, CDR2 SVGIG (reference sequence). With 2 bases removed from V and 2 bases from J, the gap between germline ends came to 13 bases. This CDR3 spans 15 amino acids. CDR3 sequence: CAWSSGQPGNQPQHF. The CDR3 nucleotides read TGTGCCTGGAGTAGTGGCCAGCCTGGCAATCAGCCCCAGCATTTT. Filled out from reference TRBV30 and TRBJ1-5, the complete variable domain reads SQTIHQWPATLVQPVGSPLSLECTVEGTSNPNLYWYRQAAGRGLQLLFYSVGIGQISSEVPQNLSASRPQDRQFILSSKKLLLSDSGFYLCAWSSGQPGNQPQHFGDGTRLSIL.

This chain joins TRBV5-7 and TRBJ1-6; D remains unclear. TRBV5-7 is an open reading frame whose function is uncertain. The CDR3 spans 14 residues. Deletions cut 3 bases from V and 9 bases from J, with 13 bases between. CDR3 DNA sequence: TGTGCCAGCAGCTGGGAGACACAGCGTTCACCCCTCCACTTT. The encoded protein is CASSWETQRSPLHF.

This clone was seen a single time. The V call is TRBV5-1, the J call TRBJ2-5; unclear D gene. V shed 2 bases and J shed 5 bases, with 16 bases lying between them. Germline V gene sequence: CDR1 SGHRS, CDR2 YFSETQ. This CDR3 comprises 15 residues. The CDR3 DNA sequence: TGCGCCAGCAGCTTTCCCTCTTTGACGTGGGAGACCCAGTACTTC. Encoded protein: CASSFPSLTWETQYF. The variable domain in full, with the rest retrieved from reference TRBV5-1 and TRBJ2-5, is KAGVTQTPRYLIKTRGQQVTLSCSPISGHRSVSWYQQTPGQGLQFLFEYFSETQRNKGNFPGRFSGRQFSNSRSEMNVSTLELGDSALYLCASSFPSLTWETQYFGPGTRLLVL.

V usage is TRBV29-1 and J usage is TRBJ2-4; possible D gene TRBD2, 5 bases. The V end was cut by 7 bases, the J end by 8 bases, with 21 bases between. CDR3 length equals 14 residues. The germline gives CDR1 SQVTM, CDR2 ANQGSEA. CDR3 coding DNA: TGCAGCGCCGGTGGCGGGTCCGGAGCGGACATTCAGTACTTC. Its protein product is CSAGGGSGADIQYF.

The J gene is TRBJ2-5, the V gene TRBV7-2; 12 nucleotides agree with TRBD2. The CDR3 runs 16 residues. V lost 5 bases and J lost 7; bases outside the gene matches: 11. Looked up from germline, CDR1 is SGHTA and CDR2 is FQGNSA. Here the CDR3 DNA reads TGTGCCAGCAGCCCCCCCCTAGCGGGGGGGCGGGGGACCCAGTACTTC. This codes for CASSPPLAGGRGTQYF.

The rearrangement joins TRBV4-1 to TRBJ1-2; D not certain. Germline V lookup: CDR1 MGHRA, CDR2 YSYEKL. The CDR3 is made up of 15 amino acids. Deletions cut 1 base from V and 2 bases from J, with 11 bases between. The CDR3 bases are TGCGCCAGCAGCCAAGGAGCCACAGAGAACTATGGCTACACCTTC. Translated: CASSQGATENYGYTF.

The CDR3 sequence is CASSGEGNYGYTF. The CDR3 DNA is TGTGCCAGCAGTGGGGAGGGGAACTATGGCTACACCTTC. The chain carries TRBV2 and TRBJ1-2; tentative D call: TRBD1 (5 bases). With 4 bases removed from V and 2 bases from J, the gap between germline ends came to 8 bases. This CDR3 is 13 amino acids long. Germline values: CDR1 SNHLY, CDR2 FYNNEI.

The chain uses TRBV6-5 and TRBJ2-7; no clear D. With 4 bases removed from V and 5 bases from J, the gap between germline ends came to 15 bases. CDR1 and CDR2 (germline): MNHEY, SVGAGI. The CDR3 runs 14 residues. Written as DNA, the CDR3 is TGTGCCAGCAGTTTAAATAGTTTCCTCAACGAGCAGTACTTC. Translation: CASSLNSFLNEQYF.

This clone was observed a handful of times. The CDR3 protein is CASSASSGDTIYF. As DNA, the CDR3 is TGTGCCAGCAGCGCGTCCTCGGGAGACACCATATATTTT. The chain links TRBV7-9 to TRBJ1-3, with no clear D. There are 13 residues in the CDR3. The V gene's germline CDR1 is SEHNR and CDR2 FQNEAQ (reference sequence). V was pared by 5 bases and J by 8 bases, with 13 bases between.

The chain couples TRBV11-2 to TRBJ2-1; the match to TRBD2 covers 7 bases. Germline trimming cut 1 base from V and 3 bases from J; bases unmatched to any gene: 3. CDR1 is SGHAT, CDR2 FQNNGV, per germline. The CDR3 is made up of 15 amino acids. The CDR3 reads CASSLAGGNYNEQFF. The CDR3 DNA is TGTGCCAGCAGCTTAGCGGGGGGAAACTACAATGAGCAGTTCTTC. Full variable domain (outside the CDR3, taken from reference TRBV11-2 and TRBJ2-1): EAGVAQSPRYKIIEKRQSVAFWCNPISGHATLYWYQQILGQGPKLLIQFQNNGVVDDSQLPKDRFSAERLKGVDSTLKIQPAKLEDSAVYLCASSLAGGNYNEQFFGPGTRLTVL.

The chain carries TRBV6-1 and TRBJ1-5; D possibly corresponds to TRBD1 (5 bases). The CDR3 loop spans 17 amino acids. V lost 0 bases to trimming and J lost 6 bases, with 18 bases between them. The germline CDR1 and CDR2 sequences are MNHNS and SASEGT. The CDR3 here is CASSEAVRLVRGQPQHF. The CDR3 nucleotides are TGTGCCAGCAGTGAAGCGGTGAGGCTGGTAAGGGGTCAGCCCCAGCATTTT.

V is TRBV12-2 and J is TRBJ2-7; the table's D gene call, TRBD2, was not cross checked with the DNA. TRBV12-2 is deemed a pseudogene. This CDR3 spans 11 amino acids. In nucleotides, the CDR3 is TGTGCAGGTAGACTCAACTCCGAGCAGTACTTC. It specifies CAGRLNSEQYF.

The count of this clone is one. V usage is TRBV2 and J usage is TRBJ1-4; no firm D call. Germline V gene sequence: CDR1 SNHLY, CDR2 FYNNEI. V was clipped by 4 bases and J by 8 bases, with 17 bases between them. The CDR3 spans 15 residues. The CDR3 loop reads CASSGERTGREKLFF. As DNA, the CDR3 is TGTGCCAGCAGTGGGGAACGAACGGGAAGAGAAAAACTGTTTTTT.

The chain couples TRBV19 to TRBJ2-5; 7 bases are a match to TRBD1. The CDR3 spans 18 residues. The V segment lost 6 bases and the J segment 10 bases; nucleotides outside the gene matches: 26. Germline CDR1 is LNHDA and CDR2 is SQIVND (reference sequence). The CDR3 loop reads CASRRDGSGTEGASGQYF. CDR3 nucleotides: TGTGCCAGTAGGCGCGATGGCTCCGGGACAGAAGGGGCTTCGGGCCAGTACTTC.

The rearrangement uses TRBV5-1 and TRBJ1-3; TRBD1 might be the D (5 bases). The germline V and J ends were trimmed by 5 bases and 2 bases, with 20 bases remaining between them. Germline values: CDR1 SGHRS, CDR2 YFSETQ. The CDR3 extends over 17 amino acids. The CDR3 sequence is CASSSDPRGFTGNTIYF. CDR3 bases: TGCGCCAGCAGTTCCGACCCCCGGGGGTTTACTGGAAACACCATATATTTT.

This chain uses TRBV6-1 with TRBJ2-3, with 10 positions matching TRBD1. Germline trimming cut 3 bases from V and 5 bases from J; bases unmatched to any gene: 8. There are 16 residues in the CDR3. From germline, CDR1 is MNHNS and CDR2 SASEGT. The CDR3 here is CASSDRDRGLIDTQYF. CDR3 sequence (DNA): TGTGCCAGCAGTGATAGGGACAGGGGCTTGATAGATACGCAGTATTTT.

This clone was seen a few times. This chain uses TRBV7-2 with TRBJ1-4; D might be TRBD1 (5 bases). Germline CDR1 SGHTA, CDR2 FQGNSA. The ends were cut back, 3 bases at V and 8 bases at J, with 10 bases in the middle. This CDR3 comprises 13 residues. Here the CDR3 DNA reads TGTGCCAGCAGCTTGAGGGGCGGCGAAAAACTGTTTTTT. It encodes CASSLRGGEKLFF.

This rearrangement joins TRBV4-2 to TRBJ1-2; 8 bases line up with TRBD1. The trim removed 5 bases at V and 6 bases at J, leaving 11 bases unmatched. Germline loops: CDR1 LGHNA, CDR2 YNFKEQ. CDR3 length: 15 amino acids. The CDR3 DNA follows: TGTGCCAGCAGCACTTCAAGGACAGGGTCGAATGGCTACACCTTC. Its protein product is CASSTSRTGSNGYTF.

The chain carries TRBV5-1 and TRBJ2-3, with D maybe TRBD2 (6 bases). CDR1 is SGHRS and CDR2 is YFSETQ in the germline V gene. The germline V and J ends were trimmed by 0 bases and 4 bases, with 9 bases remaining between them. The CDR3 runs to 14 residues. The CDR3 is CASSLERAPDTQYF. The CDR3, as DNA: TGCGCCAGCAGCTTGGAGCGGGCGCCAGATACGCAGTATTTT.

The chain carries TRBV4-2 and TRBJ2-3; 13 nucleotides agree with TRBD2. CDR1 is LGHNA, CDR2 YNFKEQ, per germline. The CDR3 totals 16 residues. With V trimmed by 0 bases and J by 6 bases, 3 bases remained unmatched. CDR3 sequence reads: CASSQELAGGPDTQYF. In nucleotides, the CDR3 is TGTGCCAGCAGCCAAGAACTAGCGGGAGGGCCGGATACGCAGTATTTT.

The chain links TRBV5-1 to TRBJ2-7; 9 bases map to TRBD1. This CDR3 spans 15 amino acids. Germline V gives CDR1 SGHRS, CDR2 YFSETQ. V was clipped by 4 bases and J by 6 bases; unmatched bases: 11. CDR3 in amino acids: CASSIRTGEAGEQYF. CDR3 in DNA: TGCGCCAGCAGCATCCGGACAGGGGAAGCGGGCGAGCAGTACTTC. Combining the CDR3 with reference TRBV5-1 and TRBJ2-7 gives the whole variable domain KAGVTQTPRYLIKTRGQQVTLSCSPISGHRSVSWYQQTPGQGLQFLFEYFSETQRNKGNFPGRFSGRQFSNSRSEMNVSTLELGDSALYLCASSIRTGEAGEQYFGPGTRLTVT.

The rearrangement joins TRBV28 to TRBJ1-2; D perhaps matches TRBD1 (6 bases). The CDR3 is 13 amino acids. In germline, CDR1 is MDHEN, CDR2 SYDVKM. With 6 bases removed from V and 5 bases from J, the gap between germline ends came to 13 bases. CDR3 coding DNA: TGTGCCAGCAGGGGGACACAGACGTATGGCTACACCTTC. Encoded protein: CASRGTQTYGYTF.

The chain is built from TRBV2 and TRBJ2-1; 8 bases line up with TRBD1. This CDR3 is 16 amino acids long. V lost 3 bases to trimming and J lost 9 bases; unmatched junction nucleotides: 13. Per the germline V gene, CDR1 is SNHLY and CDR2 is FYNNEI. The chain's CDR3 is CASSDFRTGFRGEQFF. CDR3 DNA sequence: TGTGCCAGCAGTGATTTTCGGACAGGGTTTCGTGGTGAGCAGTTCTTC.

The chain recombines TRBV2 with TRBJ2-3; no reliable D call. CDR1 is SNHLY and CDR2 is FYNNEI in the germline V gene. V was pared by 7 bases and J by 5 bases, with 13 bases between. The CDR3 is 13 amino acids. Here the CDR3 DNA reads TGTGCCAGCACTGGGGTTGAGGAAGATACGCAGTATTTT. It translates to CASTGVEEDTQYF.

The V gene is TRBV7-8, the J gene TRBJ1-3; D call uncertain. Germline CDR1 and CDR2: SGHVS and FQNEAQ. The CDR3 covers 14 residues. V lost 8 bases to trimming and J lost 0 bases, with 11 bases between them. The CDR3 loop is CASSYRGSGNTIYF. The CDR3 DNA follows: TGTGCCAGCTCCTACCGAGGCTCTGGAAACACCATATATTTT.